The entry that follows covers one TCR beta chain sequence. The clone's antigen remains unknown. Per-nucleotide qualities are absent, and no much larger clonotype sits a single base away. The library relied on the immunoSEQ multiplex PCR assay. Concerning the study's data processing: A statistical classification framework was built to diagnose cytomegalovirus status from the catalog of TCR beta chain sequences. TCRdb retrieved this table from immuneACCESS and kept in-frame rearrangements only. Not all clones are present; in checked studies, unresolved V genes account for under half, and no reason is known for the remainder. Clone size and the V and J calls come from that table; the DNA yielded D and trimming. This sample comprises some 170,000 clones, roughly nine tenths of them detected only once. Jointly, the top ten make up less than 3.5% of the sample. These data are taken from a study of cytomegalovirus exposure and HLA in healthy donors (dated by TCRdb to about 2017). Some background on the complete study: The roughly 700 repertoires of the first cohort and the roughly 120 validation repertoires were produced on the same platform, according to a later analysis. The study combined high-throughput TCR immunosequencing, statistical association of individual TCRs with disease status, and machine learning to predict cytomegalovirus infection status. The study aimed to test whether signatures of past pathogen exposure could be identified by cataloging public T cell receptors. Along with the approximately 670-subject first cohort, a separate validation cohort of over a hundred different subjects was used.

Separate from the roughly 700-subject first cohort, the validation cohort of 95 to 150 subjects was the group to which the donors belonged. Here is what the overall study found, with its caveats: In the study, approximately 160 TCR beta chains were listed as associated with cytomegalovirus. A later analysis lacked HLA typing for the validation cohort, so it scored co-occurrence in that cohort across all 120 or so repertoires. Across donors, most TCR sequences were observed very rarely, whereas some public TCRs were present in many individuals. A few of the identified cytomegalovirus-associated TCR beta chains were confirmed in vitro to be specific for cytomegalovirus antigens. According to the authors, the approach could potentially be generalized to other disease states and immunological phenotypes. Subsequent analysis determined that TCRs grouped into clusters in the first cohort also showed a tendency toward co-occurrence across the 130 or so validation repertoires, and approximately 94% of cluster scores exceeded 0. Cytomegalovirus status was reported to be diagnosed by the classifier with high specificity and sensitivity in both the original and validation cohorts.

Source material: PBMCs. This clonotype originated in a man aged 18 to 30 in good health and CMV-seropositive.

This receptor carries the CDR3 CASSLFGSGNWGTGELFF. The nucleotide sequence is given as TGTGCCAGCAGTTTATTTGGTAGCGGGAACTGGGGAACCGGGGAGCTGTTTTTT. The V and J genes are TRBV27 and TRBJ2-2, with 8 junctional bases fitting TRBD2. The CDR3 covers 18 residues, taking in both the cysteine and the phenylalanine. Only the CDR3 DNA stays, 54 bases, in frame from base 1. The germline V gene (reference sequence) gives CDR1 as MNHEY and CDR2 as SMNVEV. The germline V end is reduced by 1 base and the J end by 5 bases; junction bases left unmatched: 12.